This record concerns one T cell receptor beta chain sequence. This record comes from a study of Ad26.COV2.S vaccination and SARS-CoV-2 variants. The data were produced by immunoSEQ multiplex PCR, yet TCRdb's version contains in-frame clones alone and is incomplete. This sample carries 380,000 or so clones, 80% to 90% of them seen once, and the ten largest clones take more than 7%. CDR3 length: 15 amino acids. The germline gives CDR1 MNHEY, CDR2 SVGAGI. V lost 0 bases to trimming and J lost 0 bases, with 7 bases between them. Described treatment: over 15 received Ad26.COV2.S at low or high dose, single or two shots; roughly 5 received placebo; per-sample allocation not given. Sampling occurred on day 63 after the first vaccine or placebo injection. Boston hosted the donor, who was an adult aged 18-55 years.

V usage is TRBV6-5 and J usage is TRBJ2-3; D tentatively reads TRBD1 or TRBD2 (5 bases each). The material sequenced was peripheral blood, taken in a trial of Ad26.COV2.S vaccine versus placebo. This TCR came from a person aged 18-60 years who received the Ad26.COV2.S COVID-19 vaccine or a placebo. CDR3 nucleotides: TGTGCCAGCAGTTACTCGGGACCCAGCACAGATACGCAGTATTTT. The encoded protein is CASSYSGPSTDTQYF.